This T cell receptor beta chain was sequenced during a study of T cells in Graves' hyperthyroidism and ophthalmopathy. CDR3 size: 15 residues. CDR1 MNHNY and CDR2 SVGAGI come from the germline V gene (reference sequence). The V end lost 4 bases, the J end lost 2 bases, and 11 bases lay between the germline ends. Amplification targeted TCR beta CDR3 regions from RNA transcripts. During a first-round RT-PCR of the TCR CDR3, the HTBI primer set was used. TCRdb processed the multiplex PCR reads anew with MiXCR; each CDR3 protein has one entry. The table includes 500,000 to 750,000 distinct CDR3 sequences, about half detected once.

The TCR sequence derives from a woman aged 18-30 years with Graves' hyperthyroidism. V and J are TRBV6-6 and TRBJ1-4; no clear D. Sequencing was performed on peripheral blood or thyroid tissue (not recorded which). The CDR3: CASSLLGQTNEKLFF. DNA of the CDR3: TGTGCCAGCAGTTTGTTGGGTCAGACTAATGAAAAACTGTTTTTT.